Listed below are T cell receptor beta chains from one sample, sequenced in a study of OX40 agonist ivuxolimab in advanced cancers. Assay used: immunoSEQ multiplex PCR; TCRdb lists only in-frame clones, some missing. The sample lists under 150,000 clones, about 93% seen once, with more than 0.8% in the top ten. Sequenced material: CD4+ or CD8+ T cells sorted from blood, taken in a trial of the OX40 agonist ivuxolimab. The receptors here all came from an adult with an advanced solid tumor such as melanoma, head and neck, liver or kidney cancer. CDR3s include the opening cysteine and the closing phenylalanine or tryptophan. Each record gives: V gene, D gene, clone size, J gene, CDR3 protein, CDR3 DNA. D genes are given only for firm matches. Part of the rows lack a size; the others show once, few, many or a class for expanded clones.

TRBV7-1,NA,NA,TRBJ2-4,CASSSHDGIQYF,TGTGCCAGCAGCTCACACGACGGCATTCAGTACTTC
TRBV7-9,TRBD2,NA,TRBJ2-1,CASSPTSGQPHNEQFF,TGTGCCAGCAGCCCCACTAGCGGGCAGCCTCACAATGAGCAGTTCTTC
TRBV6-6,TRBD1,once,TRBJ2-7,CASSYRTGSDEQYF,TGTGCCAGCAGTTACCGGACAGGGTCGGACGAGCAGTACTTC
TRBV6-5,NA,NA,TRBJ2-1,CASSPRKWYNEQFF,TGTGCCAGCAGTCCCCGAAAATGGTACAATGAGCAGTTCTTC
TRBV11-2,NA,NA,TRBJ1-2,CASSLKVGEAGYTF,TGTGCCAGCAGCTTAAAGGTGGGGGAGGCGGGCTACACCTTC
TRBV6-5,NA,NA,TRBJ1-3,CASTPSGSGNTIYF,TGTGCCAGCACCCCCTCGGGCTCTGGAAACACCATATATTTT
TRBV6-5,NA,NA,TRBJ2-7,CASSPWAQDYEQYF,TGTGCCAGCAGCCCCTGGGCTCAGGACTACGAGCAGTACTTC
TRBV7-8,NA,NA,TRBJ2-5,CASSSHQETQYF,TGTGCCAGCAGCTCCCACCAAGAGACCCAGTACTTC
TRBV5-8,NA,NA,TRBJ2-7,CASSFTGFSYEQYF,TGTGCCAGCAGCTTTACCGGGTTTTCCTACGAGCAGTACTTC
TRBV5-1,TRBD1,NA,TRBJ2-5,CASSLGGQGRSETQYF,TGCGCCAGCAGCTTGGGTGGACAGGGGAGGTCAGAGACCCAGTACTTC
TRBV10-1,NA,NA,TRBJ1-6,CASSESAWGYGSPLHF,TGCGCCAGCAGTGAGTCGGCATGGGGTTACGGTTCACCCCTCCACTTT
TRBV9,NA,NA,TRBJ1-1,CASSVDDESTEAFF,TGTGCCAGCAGCGTAGACGATGAGAGCACTGAAGCTTTCTTT
TRBV10-3,NA,NA,TRBJ2-7,CAISAASDYEQYF,TGTGCCATCAGTGCCGCTAGCGACTACGAGCAGTACTTC
TRBV6-1,TRBD1,NA,TRBJ1-2,CASRKEGQGGGYTF,TGTGCCAGCAGGAAAGAGGGACAGGGAGGAGGCTACACCTTC
TRBV18,NA,NA,TRBJ1-3,CASSPQGFVPNSGNTIYF,TGTGCCAGCTCACCCCAGGGATTTGTCCCGAACTCTGGAAACACCATATATTTT
TRBV7-3,NA,NA,TRBJ2-7,CASSLGPTSSYEQYF,TGTGCCAGCAGCTTAGGACCCACGAGCTCCTACGAGCAGTACTTC
TRBV27,NA,NA,TRBJ1-6,CASSLSSFDSGNSPLHF,TGTGCCAGCAGTTTATCCTCTTTCGACAGCGGTAATTCACCCCTCCACTTT
TRBV18,NA,NA,TRBJ1-1,CASSPVGAEAFF,TGTGCCAGCTCACCGGTTGGGGCTGAAGCTTTCTTT
TRBV18,TRBD1,NA,TRBJ1-3,CASSPFDRAGGNTIYF,TGTGCCAGCTCACCTTTCGACAGGGCGGGAGGAAACACCATATATTTT
TRBV18,NA,few,TRBJ1-5,CASSHSNQPQHF,TGTGCCAGCTCGCATAGCAATCAGCCCCAGCATTTT
TRBV5-4,NA,NA,TRBJ2-1,CASSLVGPGANEQFF,TGTGCCAGCAGCTTGGTCGGCCCTGGCGCCAATGAGCAGTTCTTC
TRBV9,TRBD2,NA,TRBJ2-7,CASSLAGASYEQYF,TGTGCCAGCAGCCTAGCGGGAGCGTCCTACGAGCAGTACTTC
TRBV28,TRBD1,NA,TRBJ1-2,CASSLGGQGVGGYTF,TGTGCCAGCAGTTTAGGGGGACAGGGTGTAGGTGGCTACACCTTC
TRBV5-4,TRBD1,few,TRBJ1-6,CASSPRTGDGSPLHF,TGTGCCAGCAGCCCCAGGACAGGGGATGGTTCACCCCTCCACTTT